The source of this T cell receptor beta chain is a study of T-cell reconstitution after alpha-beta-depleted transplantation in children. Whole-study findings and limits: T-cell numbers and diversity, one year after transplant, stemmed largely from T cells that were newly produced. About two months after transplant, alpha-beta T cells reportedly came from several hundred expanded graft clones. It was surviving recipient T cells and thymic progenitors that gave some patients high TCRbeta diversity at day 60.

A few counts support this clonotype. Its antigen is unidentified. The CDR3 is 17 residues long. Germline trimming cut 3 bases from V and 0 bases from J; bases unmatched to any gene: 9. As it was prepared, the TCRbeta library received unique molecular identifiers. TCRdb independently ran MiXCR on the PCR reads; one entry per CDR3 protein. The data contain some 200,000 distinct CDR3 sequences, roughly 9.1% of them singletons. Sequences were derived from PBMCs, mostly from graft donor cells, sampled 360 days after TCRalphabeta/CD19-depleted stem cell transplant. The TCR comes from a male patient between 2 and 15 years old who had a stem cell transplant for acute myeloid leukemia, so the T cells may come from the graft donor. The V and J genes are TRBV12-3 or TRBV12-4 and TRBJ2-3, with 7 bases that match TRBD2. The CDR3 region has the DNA TGTGCCAGCAGTTTGGCGTGGAGCGGGGATAGCACAGATACGCAGTATTTT. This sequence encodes CASSLAWSGDSTDTQYF.